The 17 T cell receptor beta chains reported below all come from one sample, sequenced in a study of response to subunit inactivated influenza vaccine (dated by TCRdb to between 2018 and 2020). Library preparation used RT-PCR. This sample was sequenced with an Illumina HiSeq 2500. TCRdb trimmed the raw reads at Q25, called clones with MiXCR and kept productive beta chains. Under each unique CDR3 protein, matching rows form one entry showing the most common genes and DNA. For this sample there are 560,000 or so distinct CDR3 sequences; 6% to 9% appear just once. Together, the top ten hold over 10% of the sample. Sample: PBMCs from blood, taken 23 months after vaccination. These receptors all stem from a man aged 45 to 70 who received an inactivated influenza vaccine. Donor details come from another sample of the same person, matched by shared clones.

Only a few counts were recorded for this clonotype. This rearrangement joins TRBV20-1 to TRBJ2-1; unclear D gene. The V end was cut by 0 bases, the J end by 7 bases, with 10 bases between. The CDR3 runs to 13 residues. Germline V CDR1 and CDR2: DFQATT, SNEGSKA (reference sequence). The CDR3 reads CSARDLFQNEQFF. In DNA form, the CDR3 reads TGCAGTGCTAGAGATTTATTCCAGAATGAGCAGTTCTTC.

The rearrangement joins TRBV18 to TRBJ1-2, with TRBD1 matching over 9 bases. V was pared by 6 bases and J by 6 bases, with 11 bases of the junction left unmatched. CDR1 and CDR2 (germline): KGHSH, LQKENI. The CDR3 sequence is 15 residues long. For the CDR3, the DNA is TGTGCCAGCTCCCAACCATTCGGACAGGGGAATGGCTACACCTTC. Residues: CASSQPFGQGNGYTF.

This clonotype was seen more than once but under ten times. The DNA for the CDR3 is TGTGCCACCAGTGATGGGGGAAACTATGGCTACACCTTC. As protein: CATSDGGNYGYTF. The gene calls are TRBV24-1 and TRBJ1-2; TRBD1 is a possible D gene (5 bases). The V gene's germline CDR1 is KGHDR and CDR2 SFDVKD. Between the trimmed V and J ends, which lost 3 bases and 2 bases, there was a span of 6 bases. The CDR3 sequence is 13 residues long.

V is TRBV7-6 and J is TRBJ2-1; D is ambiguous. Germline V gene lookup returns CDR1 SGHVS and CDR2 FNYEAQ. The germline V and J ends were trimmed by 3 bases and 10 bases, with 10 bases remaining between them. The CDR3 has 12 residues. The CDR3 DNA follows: TGTGCCAGCAGCTTTTTCTTGGGAGAGCAGTTCTTC. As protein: CASSFFLGEQFF.

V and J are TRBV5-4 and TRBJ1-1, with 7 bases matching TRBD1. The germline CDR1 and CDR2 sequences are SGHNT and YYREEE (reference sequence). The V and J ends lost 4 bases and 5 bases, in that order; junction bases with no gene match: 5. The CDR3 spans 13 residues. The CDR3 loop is CASSMTGKTEAFF. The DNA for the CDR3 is TGTGCCAGCAGCATGACAGGGAAGACTGAAGCTTTCTTT.

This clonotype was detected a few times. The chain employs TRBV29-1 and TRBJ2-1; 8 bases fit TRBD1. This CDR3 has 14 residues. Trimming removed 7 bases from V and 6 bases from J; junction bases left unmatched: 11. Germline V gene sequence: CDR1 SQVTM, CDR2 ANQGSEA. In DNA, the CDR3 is TGCAGCGGGGGGACAGGCGTGAGGGGCAATGAGCAGTTCTTC. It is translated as CSGGTGVRGNEQFF.

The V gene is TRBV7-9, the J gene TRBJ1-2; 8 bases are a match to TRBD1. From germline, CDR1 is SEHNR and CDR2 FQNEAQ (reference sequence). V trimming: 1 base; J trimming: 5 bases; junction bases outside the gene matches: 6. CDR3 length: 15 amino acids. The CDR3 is CASSLGQGAEYGYTF. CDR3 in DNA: TGTGCCAGCAGCTTAGGCCAGGGGGCAGAGTATGGCTACACCTTC. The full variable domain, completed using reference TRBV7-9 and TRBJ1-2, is DTGVSQNPRHKITKRGQNVTFRCDPISEHNRLYWYRQTLGQGPEFLTYFQNEAQLEKSRLLSDRFSAERPKGSFSTLEIQRTEQGDSAMYLCASSLGQGAEYGYTFGSGTRLTVV.

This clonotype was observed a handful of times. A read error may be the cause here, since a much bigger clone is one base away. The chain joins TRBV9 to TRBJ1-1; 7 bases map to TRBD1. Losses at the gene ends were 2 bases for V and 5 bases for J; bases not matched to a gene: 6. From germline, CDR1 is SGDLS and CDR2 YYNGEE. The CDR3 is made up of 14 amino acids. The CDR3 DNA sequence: TGTGCCAGCAGCGTGTACGGACAGGCAACTGAAGCTTTCTTT. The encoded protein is CASSVYGQATEAFF.

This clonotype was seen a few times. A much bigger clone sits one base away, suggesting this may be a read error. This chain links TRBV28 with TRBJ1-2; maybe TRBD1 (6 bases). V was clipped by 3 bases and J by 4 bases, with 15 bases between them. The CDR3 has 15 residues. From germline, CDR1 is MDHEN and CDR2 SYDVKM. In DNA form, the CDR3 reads TGTGCCAGCAGTTTTTTTACCCCAGGGGCCTATGGCTACACCTTC. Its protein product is CASSFFTPGAYGYTF.

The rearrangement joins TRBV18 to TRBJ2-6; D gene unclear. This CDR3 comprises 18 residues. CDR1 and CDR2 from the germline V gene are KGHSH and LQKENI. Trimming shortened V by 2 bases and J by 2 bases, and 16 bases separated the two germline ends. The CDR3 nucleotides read TGTGCCAGCTCACCAAGTTCGGTTCAGGCCGCTGGGGCCAACGTCCTGACTTTC. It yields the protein CASSPSSVQAAGANVLTF.

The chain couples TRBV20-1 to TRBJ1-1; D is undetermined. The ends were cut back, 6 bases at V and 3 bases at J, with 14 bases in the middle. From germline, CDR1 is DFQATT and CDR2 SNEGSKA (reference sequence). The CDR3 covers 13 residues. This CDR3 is CSATTAKDTEAFF. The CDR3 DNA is TGCAGTGCCACAACAGCCAAGGACACTGAAGCTTTCTTT.

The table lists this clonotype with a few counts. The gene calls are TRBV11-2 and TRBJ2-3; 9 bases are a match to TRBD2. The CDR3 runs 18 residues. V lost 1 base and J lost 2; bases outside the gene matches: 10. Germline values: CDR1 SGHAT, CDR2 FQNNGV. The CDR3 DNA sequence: TGTGCCAGCAGCTTAGGTCTAGCGGGACACCCCTTCACAGATACGCAGTATTTT. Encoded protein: CASSLGLAGHPFTDTQYF. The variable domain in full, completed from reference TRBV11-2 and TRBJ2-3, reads EAGVAQSPRYKIIEKRQSVAFWCNPISGHATLYWYQQILGQGPKLLIQFQNNGVVDDSQLPKDRFSAERLKGVDSTLKIQPAKLEDSAVYLCASSLGLAGHPFTDTQYFGPGTRLTVL.

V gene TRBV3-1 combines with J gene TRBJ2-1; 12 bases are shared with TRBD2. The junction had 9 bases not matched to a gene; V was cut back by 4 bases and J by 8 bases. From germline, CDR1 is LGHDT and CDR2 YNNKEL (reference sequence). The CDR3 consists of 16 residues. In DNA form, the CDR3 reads TGTGCCAGCAGCCCGCTTACGACTAGCGGGGGCGATGAGCAGTTCTTC. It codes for CASSPLTTSGGDEQFF.

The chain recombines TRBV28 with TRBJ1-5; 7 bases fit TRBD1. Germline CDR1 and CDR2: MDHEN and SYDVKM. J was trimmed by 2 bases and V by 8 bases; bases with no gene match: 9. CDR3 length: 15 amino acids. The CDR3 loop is CASLTGSIGNQPQHF. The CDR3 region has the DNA TGTGCCAGCCTGACAGGGTCCATCGGCAATCAGCCCCAGCATTTT.

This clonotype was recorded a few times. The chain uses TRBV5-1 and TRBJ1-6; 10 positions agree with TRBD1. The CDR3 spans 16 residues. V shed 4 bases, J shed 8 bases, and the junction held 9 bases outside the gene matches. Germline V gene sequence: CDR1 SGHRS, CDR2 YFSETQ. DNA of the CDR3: TGCGCCAGCAGCCTAAGGGACAGGGGTGAGCATTCACCCCTCCACTTT. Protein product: CASSLRDRGEHSPLHF.

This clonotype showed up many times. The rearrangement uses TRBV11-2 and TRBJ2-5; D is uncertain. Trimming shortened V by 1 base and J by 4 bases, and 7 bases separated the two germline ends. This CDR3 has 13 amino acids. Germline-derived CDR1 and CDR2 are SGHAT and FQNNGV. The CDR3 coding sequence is TGTGCCAGCAGCTTAGCCACGCGAGAGACCCAGTACTTC. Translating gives CASSLATRETQYF.

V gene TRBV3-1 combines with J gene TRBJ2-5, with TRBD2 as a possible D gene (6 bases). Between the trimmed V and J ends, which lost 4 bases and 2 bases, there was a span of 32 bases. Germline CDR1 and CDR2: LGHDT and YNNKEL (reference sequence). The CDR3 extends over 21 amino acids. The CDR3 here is CASSPLPPTFGSPPLQETQYF. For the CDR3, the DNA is TGTGCCAGCAGCCCCCTGCCCCCCACTTTCGGGAGTCCCCCCCTACAAGAGACCCAGTACTTC.